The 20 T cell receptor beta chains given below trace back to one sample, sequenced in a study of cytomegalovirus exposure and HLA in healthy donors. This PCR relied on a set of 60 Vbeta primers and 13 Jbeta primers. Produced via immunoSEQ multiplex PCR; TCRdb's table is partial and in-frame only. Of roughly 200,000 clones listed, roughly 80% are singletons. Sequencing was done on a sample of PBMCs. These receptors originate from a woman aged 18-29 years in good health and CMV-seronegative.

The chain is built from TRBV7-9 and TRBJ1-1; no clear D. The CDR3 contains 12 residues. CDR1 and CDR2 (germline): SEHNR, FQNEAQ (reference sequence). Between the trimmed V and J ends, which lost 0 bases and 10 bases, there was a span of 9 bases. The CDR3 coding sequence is TGTGCCAGCAGCTTAGCAAGCATACGAGCTTTCTTT. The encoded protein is CASSLASIRAFF.

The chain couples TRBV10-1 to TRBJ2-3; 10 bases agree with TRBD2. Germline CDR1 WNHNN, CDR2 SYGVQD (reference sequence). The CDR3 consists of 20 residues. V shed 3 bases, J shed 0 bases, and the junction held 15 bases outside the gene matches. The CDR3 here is CASSDGRLAGGSSSTDTQYF. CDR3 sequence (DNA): TGCGCCAGCAGTGATGGGCGCTTAGCGGGGGGTTCTTCTAGCACAGATACGCAGTATTTT.

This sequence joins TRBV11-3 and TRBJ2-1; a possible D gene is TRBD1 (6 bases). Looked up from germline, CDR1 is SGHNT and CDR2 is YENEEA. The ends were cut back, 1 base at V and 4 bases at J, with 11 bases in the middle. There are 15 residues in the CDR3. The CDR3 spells CASSLVTGQYNEQFF. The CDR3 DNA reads TGTGCCAGCAGCTTAGTCACAGGGCAGTACAATGAGCAGTTCTTC. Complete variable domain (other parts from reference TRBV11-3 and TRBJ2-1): EAGVVQSPRYKIIEKKQPVAFWCNPISGHNTLYWYLQNLGQGPELLIRYENEEAVDDSQLPKDRFSAERLKGVDSTLKIQPAELGDSAVYLCASSLVTGQYNEQFFGPGTRLTVL.

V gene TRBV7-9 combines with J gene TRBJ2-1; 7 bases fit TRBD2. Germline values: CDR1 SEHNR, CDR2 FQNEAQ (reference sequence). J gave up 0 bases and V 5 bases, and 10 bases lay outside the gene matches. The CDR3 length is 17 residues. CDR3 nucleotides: TGTGCCAGCAGCGCCCTACTAGCGACCAGCTCCTACAATGAGCAGTTCTTC. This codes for CASSALLATSSYNEQFF.

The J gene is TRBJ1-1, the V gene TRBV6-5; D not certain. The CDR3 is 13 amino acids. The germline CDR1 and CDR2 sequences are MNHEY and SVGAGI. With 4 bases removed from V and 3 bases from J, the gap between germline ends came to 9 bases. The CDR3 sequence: CASSFSQDTEAFF. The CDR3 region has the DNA TGTGCCAGCAGTTTCTCACAAGACACTGAAGCTTTCTTT.

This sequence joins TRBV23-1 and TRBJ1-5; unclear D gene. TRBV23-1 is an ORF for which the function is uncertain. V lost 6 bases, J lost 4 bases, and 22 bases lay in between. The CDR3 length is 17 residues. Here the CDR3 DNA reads TGCGCCAGCAGCCCGATAAGGGCCGGGGTCAAAAATCAGCCCCAGCATTTT. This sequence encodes CASSPIRAGVKNQPQHF.

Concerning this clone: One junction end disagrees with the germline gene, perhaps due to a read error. CDR3 sequence reads: CSSSFITGTGSITEAFF. CDR3 sequence (DNA): TGTTCCAGCAGCTTTATAACCGGGACAGGGTCGATCACTGAAGCTTTCTTT. The V and J genes are TRBV7-9 and TRBJ1-1; 9 nucleotides align to TRBD1. The CDR3 runs to 17 residues. CDR1 and CDR2 (germline): SEHNR, FQNEAQ (reference sequence).

As DNA, the CDR3 is TGTGCCAGCGGGAGGACAACCTCCTACAATGAGCAGTTCTTC. It encodes CASGRTTSYNEQFF. The chain links TRBV2 to TRBJ2-1, with a tentative D call TRBD2 (6 bases). The CDR3 extends over 14 amino acids. Germline values: CDR1 SNHLY, CDR2 FYNNEI. Trimming removed 8 bases from V and 0 bases from J, with 11 bases in between.

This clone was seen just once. The CDR3 reads CSVERETGPFGEQFF. CDR3 DNA: TGCAGCGTTGAAAGGGAGACAGGGCCGTTCGGTGAGCAGTTCTTC. The chain couples TRBV29-1 to TRBJ2-1, with 7 positions matching TRBD1. The length of the CDR3 is 15 residues. V dropped 2 bases and J dropped 9; count of bases not matched to a gene: 13. CDR1 SQVTM and CDR2 ANQGSEA come from the germline V gene.

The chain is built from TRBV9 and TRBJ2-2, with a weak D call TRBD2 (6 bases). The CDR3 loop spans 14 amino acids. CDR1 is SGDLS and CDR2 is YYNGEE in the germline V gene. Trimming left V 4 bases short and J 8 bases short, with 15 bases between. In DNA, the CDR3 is TGTGCCAGCAGCAGACTAGAGGCCCCTGGGGAGCTGTTTTTT. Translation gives CASSRLEAPGELFF.

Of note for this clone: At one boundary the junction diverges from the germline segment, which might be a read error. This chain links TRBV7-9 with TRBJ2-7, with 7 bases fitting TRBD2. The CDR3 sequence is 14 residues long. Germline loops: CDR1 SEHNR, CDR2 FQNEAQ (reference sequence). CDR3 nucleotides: TGTTCCAGCAGCTTTGATGGCGGGAGCTACGAGCAGTACTTC. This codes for CSSSFDGGSYEQYF.

The CDR3 region is CAISESAQGVNEKLFF. CDR3 sequence (DNA): TGTGCCATCAGTGAGTCGGCCCAGGGGGTAAATGAAAAACTGTTTTTT. V gene TRBV10-3 combines with J gene TRBJ1-4, with 7 bases identical to TRBD1. CDR3 size: 16 residues. Unmatched junction bases numbered 6, after V lost 0 bases and J lost 5 bases. From germline, CDR1 is ENHRY and CDR2 SYGVKD.

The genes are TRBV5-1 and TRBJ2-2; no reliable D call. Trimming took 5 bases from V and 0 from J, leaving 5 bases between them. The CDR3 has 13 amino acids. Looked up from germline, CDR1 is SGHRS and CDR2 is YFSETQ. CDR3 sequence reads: CASSSANTGELFF. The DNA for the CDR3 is TGCGCCAGCAGTTCCGCGAACACCGGGGAGCTGTTTTTT.

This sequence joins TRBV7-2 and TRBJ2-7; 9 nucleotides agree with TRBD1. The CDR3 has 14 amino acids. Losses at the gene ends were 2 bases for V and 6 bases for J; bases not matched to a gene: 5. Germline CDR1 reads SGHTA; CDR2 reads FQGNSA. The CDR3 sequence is CASSLSGTGLEQYV. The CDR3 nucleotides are TGTGCCAGCAGCTTATCCGGGACAGGGCTCGAGCAGTACGTC.

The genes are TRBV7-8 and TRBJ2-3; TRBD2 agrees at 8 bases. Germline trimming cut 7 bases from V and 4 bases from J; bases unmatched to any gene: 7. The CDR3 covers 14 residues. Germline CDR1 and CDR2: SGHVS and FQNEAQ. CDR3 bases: TGTGCCAGCAACCTTTTAGCGGGGCCAGATACGCAGTATTTT. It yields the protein CASNLLAGPDTQYF.

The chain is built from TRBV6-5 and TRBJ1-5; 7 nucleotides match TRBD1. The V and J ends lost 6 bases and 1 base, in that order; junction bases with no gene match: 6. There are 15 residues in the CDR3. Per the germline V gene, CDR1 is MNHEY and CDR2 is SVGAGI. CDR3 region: CASSHTGASNQPQHF. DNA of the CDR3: TGTGCCAGCAGCCACACAGGGGCCAGCAATCAGCCCCAGCATTTT.

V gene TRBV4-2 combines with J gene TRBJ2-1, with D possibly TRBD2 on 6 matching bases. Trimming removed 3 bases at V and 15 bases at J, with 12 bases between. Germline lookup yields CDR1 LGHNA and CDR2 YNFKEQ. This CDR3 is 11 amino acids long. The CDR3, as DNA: TGTGCCAGCAGCCAGACTAGTGGTCTGTTCTTC. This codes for CASSQTSGLFF.

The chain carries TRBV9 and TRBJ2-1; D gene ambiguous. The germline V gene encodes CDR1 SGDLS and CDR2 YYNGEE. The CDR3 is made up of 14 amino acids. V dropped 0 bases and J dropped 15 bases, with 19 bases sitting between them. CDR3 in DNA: TGTGCCAGCAGCGTAGGAACTATTGAAAGCCAATTGTTCTTC. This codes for CASSVGTIESQLFF.

The CDR3 region has the DNA TGTGCCAGCAGCAGGCAGGAGAACACTGAAGCTTTCTTT. Amino acid sequence: CASSRQENTEAFF. V is TRBV11-3 and J is TRBJ1-1; the D is unclear. Germline V gene data show CDR1 as SGHNT and CDR2 as YENEEA. V lost 5 bases and J 1 base, leaving 8 bases between the germline ends. CDR3 length: 13 amino acids.

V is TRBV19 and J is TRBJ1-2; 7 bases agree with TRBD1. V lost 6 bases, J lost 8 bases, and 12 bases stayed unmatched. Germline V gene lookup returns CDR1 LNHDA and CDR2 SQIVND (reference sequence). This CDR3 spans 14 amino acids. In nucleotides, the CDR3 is TGTGCCAGTAGGAAAGGGACAGACGTTATGGGCTACACCTTC. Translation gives CASRKGTDVMGYTF.